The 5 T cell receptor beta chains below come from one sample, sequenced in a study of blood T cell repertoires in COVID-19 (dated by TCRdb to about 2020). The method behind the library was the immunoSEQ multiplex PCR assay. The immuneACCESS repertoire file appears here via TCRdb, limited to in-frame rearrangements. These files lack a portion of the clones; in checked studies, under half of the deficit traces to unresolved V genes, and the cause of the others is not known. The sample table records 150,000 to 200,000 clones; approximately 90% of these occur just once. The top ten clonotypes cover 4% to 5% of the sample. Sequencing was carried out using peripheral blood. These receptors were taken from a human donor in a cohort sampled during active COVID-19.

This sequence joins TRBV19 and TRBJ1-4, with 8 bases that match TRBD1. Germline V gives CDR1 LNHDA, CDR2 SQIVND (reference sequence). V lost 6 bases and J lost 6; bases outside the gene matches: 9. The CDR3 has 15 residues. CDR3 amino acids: CASSRDRGTYEKLFF. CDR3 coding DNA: TGTGCCAGTAGCCGCGACAGGGGAACCTATGAAAAACTGTTTTTT. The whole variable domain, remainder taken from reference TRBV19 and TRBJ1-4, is DGGITQSPKYLFRKEGQNVTLSCEQNLNHDAMYWYRQDPGQGLRLIYYSQIVNDFQKGDIAEGYSVSREKKESFPLTVTSAQKNPTAFYLCASSRDRGTYEKLFFGSGTQLSVL.

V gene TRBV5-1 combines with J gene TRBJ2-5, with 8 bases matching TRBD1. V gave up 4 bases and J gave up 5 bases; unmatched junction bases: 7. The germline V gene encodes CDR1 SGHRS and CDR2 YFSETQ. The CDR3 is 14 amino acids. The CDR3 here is CASSPTGDLETQYF. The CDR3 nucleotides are TGCGCCAGCAGCCCGACAGGGGATCTCGAGACCCAGTACTTC.

The CDR3 DNA sequence: TGTGCCAGCAGTACCCCTCGAAGGGGCGGGAGGGCACTCTACGAGCAGTACTTC. Protein sequence: CASSTPRRGGRALYEQYF. The V and J genes are TRBV6-2 or TRBV6-3 and TRBJ2-7, with 9 bases fitting TRBD2. Germline V lookup: CDR1 MNHEY, CDR2 SVGEGT. After removal of 5 bases from V and 3 bases from J, the junction contained 17 bases not matched to a gene. The CDR3 consists of 18 residues.

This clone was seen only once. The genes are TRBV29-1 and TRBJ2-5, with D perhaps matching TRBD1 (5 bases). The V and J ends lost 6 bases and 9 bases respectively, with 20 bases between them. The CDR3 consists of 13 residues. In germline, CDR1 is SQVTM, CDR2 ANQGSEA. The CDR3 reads CSVGNSGFRAQYF. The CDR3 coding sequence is TGCAGCGTGGGAAATTCAGGGTTCCGGGCCCAGTACTTC. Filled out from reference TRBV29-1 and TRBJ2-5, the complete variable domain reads SAVISQKPSRDICQRGTSLTIQCQVDSQVTMMFWYRQQPGQSLTLIATANQGSEATYESGFVIDKFPISRPNLTFSTLTVSNMSPEDSSIYLCSVGNSGFRAQYFGPGTRLLVL.

CDR3 amino acids: CASSLGAGGGYTF. The CDR3 bases are TGTGCCAGCAGCCTGGGGGCCGGGGGAGGCTACACCTTC. V gene TRBV5-6 combines with J gene TRBJ1-2, with D possibly being TRBD1 (6 bases). The germline CDR1 and CDR2 sequences are SGHDT and YYEEEE. The ends were cut back, 4 bases at V and 8 bases at J, with 15 bases in the middle. The CDR3 has 13 residues.